These T cell receptor beta chains were read from a single sample in a study of T cell responses to AZD1222 COVID-19 vaccine. Repertoires were generated with immunoSEQ multiplex PCR, while TCRdb's copy carries only in-frame clones and drops some. The table lists 100,000 or so clones, over 75% of them singletons. Specimen: peripheral blood, collected on day 0 of AZD1222 vaccination. The receptors originated from an adult in good health. Each CDR3 is given without its conserved first and last residue. Rows give clone size only sometimes, using once, few, many, or a class for an expanded clone.

clone size	V gene	J gene	CDR3 protein
NA	TRBV19	TRBJ1-5	ASSETQGFQPQH
NA	TRBV5-1	TRBJ2-1	ASSLARRDEQF
NA	TRBV3-1/TRBV3-2	TRBJ2-5	ASSHPGLGETQY
NA	TRBV28	TRBJ1-2	ASSRTDKTYGYT
NA	TRBV6-1	TRBJ1-6	ASSEVFQKFYNSPLH
NA	TRBV6-4	TRBJ1-1	ASSVDVYGDTEAF
NA	TRBV6-6	TRBJ1-4	ASSYSPGAEKLF
NA	TRBV12-3/TRBV12-4	TRBJ1-2	ASSLVREGGYT
NA	TRBV7-2	TRBJ2-5	ASSSPAGEGETQY
NA	TRBV28	TRBJ2-7	ASRGGGGSYEQY
NA	TRBV7-9	TRBJ2-7	ASSLGSGLEEQY
NA	TRBV19	TRBJ1-5	ASSIGQSNQPQH
NA	TRBV6-6	TRBJ1-5	ASSPLRRDRASNQPQH
NA	TRBV29-1	TRBJ2-7	SVEDSAGGYEQY
NA	TRBV7-9	TRBJ1-2	ASSSRTGQGGYT
NA	TRBV12-3/TRBV12-4	TRBJ2-7	ASSLVDEQY
NA	TRBV6-5	TRBJ1-6	ASSTYPQGGSPLH
NA	TRBV20-1	TRBJ2-7	SADYYEQY
NA	TRBV11-2	TRBJ2-5	ASSYNMEDQETQY
NA	TRBV19	TRBJ2-2	AIMDRNTGELF
NA	TRBV5-1	TRBJ2-3	ASSLGLSTDTQY
NA	TRBV7-8	TRBJ1-2	ASSNVPIYGYT
NA	TRBV23-1	TRBJ1-1	ASSQSLGTDPWVAF
NA	TRBV18	TRBJ1-1	ASSQMTGDTEAF
NA	TRBV29-1	TRBJ1-5	SVGGPDSNQPQH
NA	TRBV15	TRBJ1-4	ATSMGGADSEKLF
NA	TRBV6-5	TRBJ1-4	ASSYSLVSKSEKLF
NA	TRBV3-1/TRBV3-2	TRBJ2-1	ASSQDPFNEQF
NA	TRBV7-2	TRBJ1-1	ASSRRQGTEAF
NA	TRBV28	TRBJ1-2	ASTVPGQGYGYT
NA	TRBV29-1	TRBJ2-3	SVRPLAGGVTDTQY
few	TRBV18	TRBJ2-3	ASSPVGGPSTDTQY
NA	TRBV28	TRBJ1-1	ASMISSTEAF
once	TRBV7-9	TRBJ2-5	ASSSDEQWTQY
few	TRBV9	TRBJ2-3	ASSIRQGTDTQY
NA	TRBV19	TRBJ2-1	ASSIQGGGLDEQF
NA	TRBV12-5	TRBJ2-7	ASGTGAPYEQY
NA	TRBV28	TRBJ1-5	ASSQPHSGTGYNQPQH
few	TRBV28	TRBJ1-3	ASSLGGGGPGNTIY
NA	TRBV5-1	TRBJ2-5	ASSDPQETQY
NA	TRBV5-1	TRBJ2-2	ASSSGLAGGGTGELF
NA	TRBV27	TRBJ2-7	ASSFPKGEQY
NA	TRBV5-4	TRBJ2-3	ASSLPAGTGATDTQY
NA	TRBV7-6	TRBJ2-1	ASSLAGQTSSYNEQF
NA	TRBV27	TRBJ2-3	ASSFTSGGPTDTQY
NA	TRBV5-4	TRBJ2-2	ASSWAGLDTGELF
NA	TRBV5-1	TRBJ2-7	ASSEGQFYEQY
NA	TRBV9	TRBJ2-1	ASSVLQGGGNEQF
NA	TRBV6-6	TRBJ2-1	ASSPEGTSFTYNEQF
once	TRBV2	TRBJ2-4	ASSGGLAGVQNIQY
NA	TRBV2	TRBJ2-5	ASLRQGAETQY
once	TRBV5-6	TRBJ1-3	ASSSGQPGNTIY
NA	TRBV19	TRBJ2-2	ASSIVPASLTPGELF
NA	TRBV11-3	TRBJ2-3	ASSISWGEGTDTQY
NA	TRBV27	TRBJ2-6	ASRPSGANVLT
NA	TRBV12-5	TRBJ1-1	ASGFDPGATPNTEAF
NA	TRBV18	TRBJ1-3	ASSPTVGSSGNTIY
NA	TRBV9	TRBJ2-4	ASSVEEGNIQY
once	TRBV3-1/TRBV3-2	TRBJ1-2	ASSPTGGAGYGYT